This TCR beta chain appears in the sequencing data of a study of blood T cell repertoires in COVID-19. Overall study: Researchers got acute and convalescent COVID-19 samples from the United States, Italy and Spain.

The CDR3 has 14 amino acids. Germline V lookup: CDR1 SGHTA, CDR2 FQGNSA. The germline V and J ends were trimmed by 7 bases and 9 bases, with 19 bases remaining between them. The authors' processing: Nucleated cell counts were estimated from reference gene primer amplification. Produced via immunoSEQ multiplex PCR; TCRdb's table is partial and in-frame only. The V and J calls and the clone size are those of that table, but D and trimming were determined from the DNA. The sample has some 220,000 clones; 75% to 85% are singletons. V usage is TRBV7-2 and J usage is TRBJ2-1; D perhaps matches TRBD2 (7 bases). This receptor was identified in a man aged 50 to 59 with active or convalescent COVID-19. The sample comprised peripheral blood. CDR3 residues: CASTALGGAVEQFF. The CDR3 DNA reads TGTGCCAGCACGGCACTAGGGGGGGCGGTTGAGCAGTTCTTC.